This T cell receptor beta chain was sequenced in a study of cytomegalovirus exposure and HLA in healthy donors. Study-level points and caveats: Researchers catalogued 160 or so TCR beta chains as cytomegalovirus-associated.

Vbeta (60) and Jbeta (13) primers were used in the PCR. TCRdb's copy holds only in-frame clones and misses some; the assay was immunoSEQ multiplex PCR. The repertoire includes some 120,000 clones, about four fifths of them detected once, and about 3.8% sits in the top ten. As to this clone: What it binds is not known.

V shed 9 bases, J shed 8 bases, and the junction held 12 bases outside the gene matches. The CDR3 spans 14 residues. Germline assignment: CDR1 LNHDA and CDR2 SQIVND (reference sequence). Healthy bone marrow donors made up the cohort. The material sequenced was PBMCs. The source is a woman in her 30s in good health and CMV-seronegative. The chain is built from TRBV19 and TRBJ2-1, with 8 bases lining up with TRBD2. The CDR3 spells CASHRGTRLDEQFF. CDR3 nucleotides: TGTGCCAGCCATAGGGGGACTAGATTAGATGAGCAGTTCTTC.